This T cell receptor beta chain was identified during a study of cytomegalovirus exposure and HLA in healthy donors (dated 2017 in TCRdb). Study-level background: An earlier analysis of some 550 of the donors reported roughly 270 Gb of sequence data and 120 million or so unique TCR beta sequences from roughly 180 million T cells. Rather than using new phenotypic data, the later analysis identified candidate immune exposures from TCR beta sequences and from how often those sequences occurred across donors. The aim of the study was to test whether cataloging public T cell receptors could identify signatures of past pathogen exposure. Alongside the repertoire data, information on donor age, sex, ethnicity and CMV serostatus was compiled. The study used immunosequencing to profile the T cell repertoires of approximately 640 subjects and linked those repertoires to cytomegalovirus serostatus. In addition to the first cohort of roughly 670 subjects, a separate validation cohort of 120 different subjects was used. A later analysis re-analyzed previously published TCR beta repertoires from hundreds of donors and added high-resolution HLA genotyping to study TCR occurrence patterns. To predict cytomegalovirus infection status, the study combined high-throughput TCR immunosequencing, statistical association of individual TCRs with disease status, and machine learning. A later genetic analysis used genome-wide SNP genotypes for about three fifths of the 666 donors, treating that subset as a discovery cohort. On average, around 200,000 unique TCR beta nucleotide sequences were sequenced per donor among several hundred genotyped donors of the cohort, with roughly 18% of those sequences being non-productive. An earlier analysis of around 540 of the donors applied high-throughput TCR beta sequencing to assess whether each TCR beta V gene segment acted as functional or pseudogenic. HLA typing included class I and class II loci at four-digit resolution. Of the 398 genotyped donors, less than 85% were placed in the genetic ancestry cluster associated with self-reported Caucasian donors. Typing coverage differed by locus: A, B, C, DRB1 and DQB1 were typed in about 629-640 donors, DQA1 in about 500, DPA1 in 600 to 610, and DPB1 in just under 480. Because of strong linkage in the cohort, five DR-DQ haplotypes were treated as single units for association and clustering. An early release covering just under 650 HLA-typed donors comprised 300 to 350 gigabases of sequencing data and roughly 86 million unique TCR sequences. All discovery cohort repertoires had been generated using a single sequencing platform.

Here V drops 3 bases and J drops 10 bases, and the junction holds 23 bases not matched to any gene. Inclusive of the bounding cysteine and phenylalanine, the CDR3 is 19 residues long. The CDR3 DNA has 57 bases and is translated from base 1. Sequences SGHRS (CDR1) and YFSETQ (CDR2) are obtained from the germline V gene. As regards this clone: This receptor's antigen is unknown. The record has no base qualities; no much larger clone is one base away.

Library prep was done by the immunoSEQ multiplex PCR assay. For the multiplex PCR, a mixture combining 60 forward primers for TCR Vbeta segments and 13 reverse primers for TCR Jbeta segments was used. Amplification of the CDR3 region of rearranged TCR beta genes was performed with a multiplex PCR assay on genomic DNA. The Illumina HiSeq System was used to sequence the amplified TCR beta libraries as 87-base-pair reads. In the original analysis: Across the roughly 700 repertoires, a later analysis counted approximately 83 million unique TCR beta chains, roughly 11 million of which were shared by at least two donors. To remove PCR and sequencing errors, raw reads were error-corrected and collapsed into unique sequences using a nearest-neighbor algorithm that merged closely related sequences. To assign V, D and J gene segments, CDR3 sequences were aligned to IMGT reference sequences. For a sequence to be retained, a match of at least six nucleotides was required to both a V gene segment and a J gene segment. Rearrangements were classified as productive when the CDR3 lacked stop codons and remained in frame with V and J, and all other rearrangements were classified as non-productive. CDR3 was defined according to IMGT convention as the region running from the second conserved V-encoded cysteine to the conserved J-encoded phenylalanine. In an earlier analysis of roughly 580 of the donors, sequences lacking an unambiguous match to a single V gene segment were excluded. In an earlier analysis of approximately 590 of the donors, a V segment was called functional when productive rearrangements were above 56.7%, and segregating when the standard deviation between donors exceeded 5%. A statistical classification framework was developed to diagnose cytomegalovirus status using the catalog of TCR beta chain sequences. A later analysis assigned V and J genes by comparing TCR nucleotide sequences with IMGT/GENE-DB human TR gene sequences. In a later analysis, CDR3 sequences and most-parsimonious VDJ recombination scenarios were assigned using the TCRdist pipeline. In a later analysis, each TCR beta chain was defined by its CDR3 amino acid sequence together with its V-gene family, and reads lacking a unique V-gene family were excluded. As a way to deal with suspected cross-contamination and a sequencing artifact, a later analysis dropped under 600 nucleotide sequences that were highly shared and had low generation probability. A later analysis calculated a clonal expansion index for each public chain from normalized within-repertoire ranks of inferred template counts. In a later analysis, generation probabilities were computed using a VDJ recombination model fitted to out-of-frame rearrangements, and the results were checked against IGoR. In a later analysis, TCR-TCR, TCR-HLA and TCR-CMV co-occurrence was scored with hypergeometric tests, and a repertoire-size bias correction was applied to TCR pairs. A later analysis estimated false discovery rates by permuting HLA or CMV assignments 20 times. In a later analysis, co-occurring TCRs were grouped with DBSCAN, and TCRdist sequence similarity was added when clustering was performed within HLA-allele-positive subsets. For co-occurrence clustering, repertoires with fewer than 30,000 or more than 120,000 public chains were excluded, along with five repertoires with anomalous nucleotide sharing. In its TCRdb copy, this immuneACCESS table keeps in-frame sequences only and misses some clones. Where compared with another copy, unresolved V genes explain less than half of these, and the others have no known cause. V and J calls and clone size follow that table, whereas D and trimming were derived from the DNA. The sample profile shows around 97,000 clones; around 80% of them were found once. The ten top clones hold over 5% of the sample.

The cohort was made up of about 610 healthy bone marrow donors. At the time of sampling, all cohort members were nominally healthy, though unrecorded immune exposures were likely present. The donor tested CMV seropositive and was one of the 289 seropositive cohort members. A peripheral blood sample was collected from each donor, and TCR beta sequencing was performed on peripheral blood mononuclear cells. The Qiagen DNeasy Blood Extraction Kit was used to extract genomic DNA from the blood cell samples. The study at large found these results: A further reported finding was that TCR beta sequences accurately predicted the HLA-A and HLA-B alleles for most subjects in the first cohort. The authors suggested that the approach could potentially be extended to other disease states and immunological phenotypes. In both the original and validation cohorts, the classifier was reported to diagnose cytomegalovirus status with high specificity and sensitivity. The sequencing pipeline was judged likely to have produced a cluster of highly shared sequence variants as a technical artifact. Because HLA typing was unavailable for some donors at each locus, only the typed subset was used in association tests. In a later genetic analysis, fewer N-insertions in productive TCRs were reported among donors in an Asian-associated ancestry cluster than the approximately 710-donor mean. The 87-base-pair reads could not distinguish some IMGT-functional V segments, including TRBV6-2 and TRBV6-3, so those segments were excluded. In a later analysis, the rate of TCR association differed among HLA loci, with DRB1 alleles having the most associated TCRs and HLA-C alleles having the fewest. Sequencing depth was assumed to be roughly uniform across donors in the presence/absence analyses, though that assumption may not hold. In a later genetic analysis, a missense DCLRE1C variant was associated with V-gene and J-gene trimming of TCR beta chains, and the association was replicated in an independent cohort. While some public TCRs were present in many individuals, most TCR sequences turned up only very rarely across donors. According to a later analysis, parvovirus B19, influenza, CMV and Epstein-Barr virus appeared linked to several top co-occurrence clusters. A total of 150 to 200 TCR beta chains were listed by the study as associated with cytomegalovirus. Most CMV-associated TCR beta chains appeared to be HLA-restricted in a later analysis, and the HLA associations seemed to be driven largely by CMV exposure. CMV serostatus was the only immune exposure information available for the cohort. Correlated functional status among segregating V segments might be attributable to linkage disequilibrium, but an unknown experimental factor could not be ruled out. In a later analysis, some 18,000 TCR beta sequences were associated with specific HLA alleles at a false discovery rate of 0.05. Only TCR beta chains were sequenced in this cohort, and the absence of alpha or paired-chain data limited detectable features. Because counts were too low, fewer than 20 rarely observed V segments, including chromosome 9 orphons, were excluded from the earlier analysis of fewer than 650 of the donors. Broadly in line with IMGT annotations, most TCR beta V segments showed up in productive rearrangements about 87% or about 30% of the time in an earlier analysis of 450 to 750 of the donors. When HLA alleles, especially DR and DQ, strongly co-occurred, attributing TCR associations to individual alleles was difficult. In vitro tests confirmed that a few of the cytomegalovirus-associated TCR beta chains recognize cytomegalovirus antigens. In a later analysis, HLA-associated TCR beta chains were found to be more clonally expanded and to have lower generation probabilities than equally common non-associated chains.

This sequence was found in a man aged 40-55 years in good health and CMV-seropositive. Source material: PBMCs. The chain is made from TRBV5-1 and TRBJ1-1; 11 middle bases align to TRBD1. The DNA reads TGCGCCAGCAGCTCGGTTGGACAGGGGGCAACCATGGGGGCTGGGGTAGCTTTCTTT. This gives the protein CASSSVGQGATMGAGVAFF.